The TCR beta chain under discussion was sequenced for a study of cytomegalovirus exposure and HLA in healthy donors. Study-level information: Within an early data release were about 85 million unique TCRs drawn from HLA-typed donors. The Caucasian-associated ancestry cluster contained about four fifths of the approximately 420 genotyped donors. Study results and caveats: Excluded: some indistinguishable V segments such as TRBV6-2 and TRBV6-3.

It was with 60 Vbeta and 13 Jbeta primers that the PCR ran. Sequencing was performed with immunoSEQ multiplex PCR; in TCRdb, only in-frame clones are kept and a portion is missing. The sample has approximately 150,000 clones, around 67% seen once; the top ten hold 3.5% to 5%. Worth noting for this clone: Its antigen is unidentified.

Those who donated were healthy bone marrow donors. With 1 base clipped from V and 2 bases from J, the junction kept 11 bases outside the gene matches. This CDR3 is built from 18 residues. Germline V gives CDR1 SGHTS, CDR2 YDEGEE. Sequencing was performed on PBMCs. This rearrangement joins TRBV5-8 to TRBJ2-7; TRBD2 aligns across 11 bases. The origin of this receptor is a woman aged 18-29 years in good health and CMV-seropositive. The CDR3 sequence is CASSLRSSGGFYPYEQYF. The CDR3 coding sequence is TGTGCCAGCAGCTTGAGATCTAGCGGGGGGTTTTACCCCTACGAGCAGTACTTC.